This TCR beta chain was identified during a study of blood T cells in healthy people across ages. Findings and limits, study-wide: Versus aged donors, long-lived donors had higher diversity and more naive CD4+ cells. Older individuals had lower TCR beta diversity per million T cells (the decline was roughly linear).

This CDR3 has 18 residues. Germline CDR1 and CDR2: SGHVS and FQNEAQ. Trimming took 6 bases from V and 4 from J, leaving 25 bases between them. This clonotype was counted only a few times. Its antigen is as yet unknown. Then a second PCR, running about 6 to 12 cycles, was carried out with a sample-barcoded 5' primer and a J-beta primer mix. TCRdb ran MiXCR on the 5' RACE reads and lists one entry per CDR3 protein. The repertoire holds 720,000 or so distinct CDR3 sequences, with 40% to 45% as singletons. This receptor was identified in a man older than 75 in good health. This chain connects TRBV7-8 to TRBJ2-1, with D maybe TRBD2 (5 bases). Material for sequencing was blood. CDR3 protein: CASSRSAGASGGYNEQFF. CDR3 nucleotide sequence: TGTGCCAGCAGTCGTAGCGCGGGCGCGAGTGGTGGGTACAATGAGCAGTTCTTC.